This T cell receptor (beta chain) was profiled in a study of neurological immune-mediated disorders (dated by TCRdb to about 2019). Turning to the overall study: Of the roughly 34 multiple sclerosis patients, about 31 had relapsing-remitting MS and 3 had secondary progressive MS. Peripheral blood TCR-beta repertoires from patients with HTLV-I-associated myelopathy (HAM/TSP), patients with multiple sclerosis, and healthy controls were compared in the study using UMI-based sequencing. Longitudinal samples, technical triplicates and paired sorted CD4+ and CD8+ T-cell subsets, alongside PBMC samples, were included among the roughly 110 TCR-beta libraries. The cohort was made up of about 66 subjects, consisting of roughly 15 HAM/TSP patients, roughly 35 multiple sclerosis patients and some 20 healthy controls. The full study reports these points: Phylogenetic analysis grouped repertoires from 18 of 34 MS patients into a cluster of related CDR3 sequences, suggesting a possible repertoire-level signature. No identical CDR3 amino acid sequences were found to be shared among expanded clones across subjects, suggesting that TCR-beta repertoires were private in all groups. No clinical or MRI features were associated with the MS cluster, and the authors said that larger cohorts are needed. TCR clonal expansion was highest in HAM/TSP patients and lowest in MS patients, with MS patients falling below even healthy controls.

Including the terminal cysteine and phenylalanine, the CDR3 comprises 16 residues. The DNA shown is the 48-base CDR3, in frame from base 1. V loses 3 bases at its end and J loses 0 bases; junction bases beyond the gene matches: 7. CDR1 and CDR2 are read off the germline V gene as SGHAT and FQNNGV. This clonotype was counted many times. Its binding antigen is unknown. Base qualities were left out, and no much larger clone turns up one base away. cDNA synthesis used template-switch 5'RACE with a primer carrying a 10-nucleotide random unique molecular identifier tagging each TCR transcript. Each sequencing run produced over 170 million TCR-beta sequences covering 15-18 subjects. The RNeasy kit was used to extract total RNA. Using the KAPA Real-time Library Amplification kit, TCR-beta VDJ regions were amplified with primers for the TCR constant region and the 5'RACE anchor. A first PCR added sample indexes and Illumina adaptors, and a second PCR then raised library yield. After Ampure bead purification, the roughly 650 bp TCR product was size-selected on a 2% E-gel SizeSelection system. Before pooling, library quality was assessed on a Bioanalyzer, concentration was determined with Qubit, and library quantification was performed with the Kapa Library Quantification kit. Paired-end 2 x 150 bp sequencing of the libraries was performed on an Illumina HiSeq 2500. To increase sequence diversity, about 25-30% phiX was spiked into each library pool. Regarding the original processing steps: Quality-filtered reads were processed with the UMI-based MiGEC pipeline, which removed over 75% of raw TCR sequences during error correction. VDJ genes were aligned to IMGT germline references, and each clonotype was defined by a unique CDR3 amino acid sequence together with V-J genes. Clonal expansion, Shannon diversity and CDR3 relatedness (CalcPairwiseDistances, ClusterSamples) were evaluated with VDJtools, and phylogenetic trees were built with CLCbio workbench. Using coefficient-of-variation modelling across technical triplicates, the study counted a clone as expanded if it had at least 8 unique UMIs. TCRdb trimmed the raw reads at Q25, called clones with MiXCR and kept productive beta chains. Entries that share a CDR3 protein sequence are merged under the most common genes and DNA. The V and J calls come from TCRdb's annotation, not from the publication. The sample records tens of thousands of distinct CDR3 sequences, roughly 2% of which are singletons. The top ten clonotypes cover roughly 2% of the sample.

For unsorted PBMC libraries, 2 million PBMCs were used after storage in RNAlater at -80 degrees C until RNA extraction. Multiple sclerosis patients were enrolled in a US clinical protocol under which disease progression was evaluated by magnetic resonance imaging. PBMCs were separated from peripheral blood using Ficoll-Hypaque density gradient centrifugation and then cryopreserved in liquid nitrogen. This receptor was taken from a middle-aged woman with multiple sclerosis. The sequenced material came from PBMCs. Rearrangement joined TRBV11-2 to TRBJ2-7; the central 8 bases match TRBD1. The CDR3 region has the sequence CASSFRQGANSYEQYF. In nucleotides, the sequence is TGTGCCAGCAGCTTTCGTCAGGGGGCAAACTCCTACGAGCAGTACTTC.